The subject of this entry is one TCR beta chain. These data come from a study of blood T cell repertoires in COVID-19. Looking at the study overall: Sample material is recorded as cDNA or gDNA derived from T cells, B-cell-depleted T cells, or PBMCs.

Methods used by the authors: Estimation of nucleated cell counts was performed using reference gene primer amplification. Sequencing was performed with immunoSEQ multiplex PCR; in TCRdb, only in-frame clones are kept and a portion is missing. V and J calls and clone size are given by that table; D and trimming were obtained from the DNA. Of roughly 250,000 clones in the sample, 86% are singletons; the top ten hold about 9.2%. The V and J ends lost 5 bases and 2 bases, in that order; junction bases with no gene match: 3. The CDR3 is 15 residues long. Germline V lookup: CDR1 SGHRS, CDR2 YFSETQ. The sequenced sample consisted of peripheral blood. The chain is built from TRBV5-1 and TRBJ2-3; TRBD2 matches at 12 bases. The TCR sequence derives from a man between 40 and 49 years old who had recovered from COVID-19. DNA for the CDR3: TGCGCCAGCAGGCTAGCGGGGGGGACCACAGATACGCAGTATTTT. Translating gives CASRLAGGTTDTQYF. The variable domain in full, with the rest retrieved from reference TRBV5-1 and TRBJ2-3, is KAGVTQTPRYLIKTRGQQVTLSCSPISGHRSVSWYQQTPGQGLQFLFEYFSETQRNKGNFPGRFSGRQFSNSRSEMNVSTLELGDSALYLCASRLAGGTTDTQYFGPGTRLTVL.